These 5 T cell receptor beta chains originate from one sample sequenced in a study of shared clonotypes between healthy human individuals. Clones were sequenced by immunoSEQ multiplex PCR, and TCRdb holds only the in-frame ones, with some missing. The data hold a few hundred thousand clones, with around 78% observed a single time. The sequenced material came from PBMCs. Receptors originate from a woman in her thirties or forties in good health. Some clones in this sample may be carry-over from other donors' samples.

The chain joins TRBV10-3 to TRBJ1-3, with D unresolved. Germline loops: CDR1 ENHRY, CDR2 SYGVKD. The ends were cut back, 6 bases at V and 4 bases at J, with 10 bases in the middle. The CDR3 totals 13 residues. CDR3 in DNA: TGTGCCATCAGGACCCAGGCCGGAAACACCATATATTTT. Its translation: CAIRTQAGNTIYF.

The rearrangement links TRBV7-3 to TRBJ2-7; TRBD2 agrees at 13 bases. CDR1 is SGHTA, CDR2 FQGTGA, per germline. V shed 6 bases and J 7 bases; nucleotides not matched to a gene: 12. The CDR3 spans 16 residues. CDR3 amino acids: CASSQRAGLAGVEQYF. The CDR3 region has the DNA TGTGCCAGCAGTCAACGAGCCGGACTAGCGGGAGTGGAGCAGTACTTC.

J is TRBJ2-7 and V is TRBV5-6; no firm D call. There are 14 residues in the CDR3. Trimming took 1 base from V and 2 from J, leaving 10 bases between them. CDR1 SGHDT and CDR2 YYEEEE come from the germline V gene. CDR3 region: CASSLWLITYEQYF. CDR3 coding DNA: TGTGCCAGCAGCTTGTGGCTCATAACCTACGAGCAGTACTTC.

This clone was picked up one time. The genes are TRBV2 and TRBJ2-5, with 9 nucleotides matching TRBD2. After removal of 2 bases from V and 3 bases from J, the junction contained 4 bases not matched to a gene. This CDR3 spans 15 amino acids. Germline V lookup: CDR1 SNHLY, CDR2 FYNNEI. The CDR3 loop is CASSERLAGEETQYF. The CDR3, as DNA: TGTGCCAGCAGTGAAAGGTTAGCGGGAGAAGAGACCCAGTACTTC.

CDR3 sequence: CASQVGSGEKLFF. In DNA, the CDR3 is TGCGCCAGCCAAGTCGGGTCGGGTGAAAAACTGTTTTTT. The chain is built from TRBV5-1 and TRBJ1-4; D remains ambiguous. V was cut by 7 bases and J by 7 bases, with 14 bases left in between. The CDR3 runs 13 residues. Germline V gene sequence: CDR1 SGHRS, CDR2 YFSETQ.